This T cell receptor beta chain was obtained from a study of T cells and copy number aberrations in small-cell lung cancer. TCRdb keeps only in-frame clones here, not all; method: immunoSEQ multiplex PCR. The sample records fewer than 10,000 clones, 60% to 80% being singletons. A word on this clone: The antigen is unknown.

V was shortened by 10 bases and J by 3 bases, with 18 bases between the two germline ends. Germline assignment: CDR1 LNHDA and CDR2 SQIVND (reference sequence). The CDR3 consists of 14 residues. Study-level results: Compared with adjacent lung tissue, tumors had lower T-cell richness and clonality and non-significantly lower density.

Sequenced material: normal tissue next to the tumor. The J gene is TRBJ1-1, the V gene TRBV19, with D maybe TRBD1 (5 bases). The sequence derives from a man aged 60-69 years with small cell lung cancer. CDR3 loop: CATRWGKRDTEAFF. The CDR3 region has the DNA TGTGCCACCAGATGGGGGAAAAGGGACACTGAAGCTTTCTTT. The full variable domain, rest sourced from reference TRBV19 and TRBJ1-1, is DGGITQSPKYLFRKEGQNVTLSCEQNLNHDAMYWYRQDPGQGLRLIYYSQIVNDFQKGDIAEGYSVSREKKESFPLTVTSAQKNPTAFYLCATRWGKRDTEAFFGQGTRLTVV.